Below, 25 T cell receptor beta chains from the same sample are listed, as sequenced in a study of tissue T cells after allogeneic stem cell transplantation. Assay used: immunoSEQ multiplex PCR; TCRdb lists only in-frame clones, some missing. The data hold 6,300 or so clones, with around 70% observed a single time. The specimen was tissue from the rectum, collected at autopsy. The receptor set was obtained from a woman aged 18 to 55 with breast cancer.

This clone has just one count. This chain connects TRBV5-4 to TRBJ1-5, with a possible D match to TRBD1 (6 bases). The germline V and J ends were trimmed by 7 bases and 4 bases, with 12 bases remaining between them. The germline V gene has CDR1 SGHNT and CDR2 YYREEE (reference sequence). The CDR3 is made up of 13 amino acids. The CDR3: CASSRDRNQPQHF. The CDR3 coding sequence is TGTGCCAGCTCCCGTGACAGGAATCAGCCCCAGCATTTT. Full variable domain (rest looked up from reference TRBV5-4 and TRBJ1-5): ETGVTQSPTHLIKTRGQQVTLRCSSQSGHNTVSWYQQALGQGPQFIFQYYREEENGRGNFPPRFSGLQFPNYSSELNVNALELDDSALYLCASSRDRNQPQHFGDGTRLSIL.

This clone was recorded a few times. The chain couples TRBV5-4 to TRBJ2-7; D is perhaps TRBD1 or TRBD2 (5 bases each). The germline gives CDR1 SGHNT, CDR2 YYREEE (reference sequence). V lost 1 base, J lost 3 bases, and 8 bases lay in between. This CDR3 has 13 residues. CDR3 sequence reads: CASSLTGLYEQYF. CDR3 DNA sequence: TGTGCCAGCAGCTTGACGGGGCTCTACGAGCAGTACTTC. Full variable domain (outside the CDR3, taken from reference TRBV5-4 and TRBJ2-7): ETGVTQSPTHLIKTRGQQVTLRCSSQSGHNTVSWYQQALGQGPQFIFQYYREEENGRGNFPPRFSGLQFPNYSSELNVNALELDDSALYLCASSLTGLYEQYFGPGTRLTVT.

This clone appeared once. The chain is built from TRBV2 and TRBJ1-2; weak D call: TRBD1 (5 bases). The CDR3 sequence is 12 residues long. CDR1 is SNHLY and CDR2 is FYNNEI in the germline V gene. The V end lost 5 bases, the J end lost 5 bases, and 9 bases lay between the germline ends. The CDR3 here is CASSFDRYGYTF. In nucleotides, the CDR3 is TGTGCCAGCAGTTTCGACAGATATGGCTACACCTTC.

This CDR3 is CASSLNSYYGYTF. As DNA, the CDR3 is TGTGCCAGCAGTTTGAATAGCTACTATGGCTACACCTTC. This chain uses TRBV27 with TRBJ1-2; no reliable D call. The CDR3 is 13 amino acids. CDR1 and CDR2 (germline): MNHEY, SMNVEV (reference sequence). V lost 3 bases and J lost 3, with 8 bases in between.

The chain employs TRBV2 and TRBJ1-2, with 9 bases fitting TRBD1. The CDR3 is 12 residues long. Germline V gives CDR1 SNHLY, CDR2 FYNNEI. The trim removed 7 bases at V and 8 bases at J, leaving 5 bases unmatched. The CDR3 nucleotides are TGTGCCAGCATCCTCGGACAGGGGGGCTACACCTTC. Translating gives CASILGQGGYTF.

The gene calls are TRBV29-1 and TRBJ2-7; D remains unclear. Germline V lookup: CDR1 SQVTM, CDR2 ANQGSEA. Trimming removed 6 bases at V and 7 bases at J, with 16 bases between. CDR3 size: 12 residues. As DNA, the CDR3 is TGCAGCGTCCTATCGGCCGGGTGGGAGCAGTACTTC. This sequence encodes CSVLSAGWEQYF.

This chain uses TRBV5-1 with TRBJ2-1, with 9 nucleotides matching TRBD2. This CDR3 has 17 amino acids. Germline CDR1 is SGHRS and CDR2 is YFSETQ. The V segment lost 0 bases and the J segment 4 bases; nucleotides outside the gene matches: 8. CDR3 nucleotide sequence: TGCGCCAGCAGCTTGGTGGGTTCGACTAGCGGTTACAATGAGCAGTTCTTC. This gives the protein CASSLVGSTSGYNEQFF.

The DNA of the CDR3 is TGTGCCAGTAGTAGTCCGGGGGACAGCACCGGGGCCAACGTCCTGACTTTC. Its translation is CASSSPGDSTGANVLTF. The rearrangement joins TRBV19 to TRBJ2-6; a possible D gene is TRBD1 (7 bases). From germline, CDR1 is LNHDA and CDR2 SQIVND (reference sequence). V was trimmed by 4 bases and J by 4 bases, leaving 17 bases between them. The CDR3 extends over 17 amino acids.

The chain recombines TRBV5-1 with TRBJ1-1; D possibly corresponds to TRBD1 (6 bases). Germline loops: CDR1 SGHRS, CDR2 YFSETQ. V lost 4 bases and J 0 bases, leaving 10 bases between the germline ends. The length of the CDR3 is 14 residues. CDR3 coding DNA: TGCGCCAGCAGCGGCGGGACAATGAACACTGAAGCTTTCTTT. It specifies CASSGGTMNTEAFF.

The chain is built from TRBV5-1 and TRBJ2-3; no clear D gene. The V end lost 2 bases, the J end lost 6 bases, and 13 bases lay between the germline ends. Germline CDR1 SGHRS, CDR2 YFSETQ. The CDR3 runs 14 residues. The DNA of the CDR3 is TGCGCCAGCAGCTTCAGTTCGCAGCCCGATACGCAGTATTTT. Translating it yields CASSFSSQPDTQYF.

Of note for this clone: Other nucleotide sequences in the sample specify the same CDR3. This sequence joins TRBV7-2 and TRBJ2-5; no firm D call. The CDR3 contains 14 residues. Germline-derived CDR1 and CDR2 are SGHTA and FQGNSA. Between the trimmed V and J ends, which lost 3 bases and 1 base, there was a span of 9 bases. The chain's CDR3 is CASSFSRTQETQYF. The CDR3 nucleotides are TGTGCCAGCAGCTTTTCAAGGACCCAAGAGACCCAGTACTTC.

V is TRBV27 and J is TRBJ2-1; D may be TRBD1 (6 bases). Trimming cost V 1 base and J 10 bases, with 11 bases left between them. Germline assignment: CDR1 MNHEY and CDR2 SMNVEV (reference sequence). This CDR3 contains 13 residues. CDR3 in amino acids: CASSLFQGQEQFF. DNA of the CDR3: TGTGCCAGCAGTTTATTTCAAGGACAGGAGCAGTTCTTC.

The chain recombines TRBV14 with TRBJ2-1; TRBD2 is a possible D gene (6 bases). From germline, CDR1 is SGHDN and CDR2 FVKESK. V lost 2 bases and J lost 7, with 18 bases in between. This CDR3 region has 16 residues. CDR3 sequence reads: CASSQSFRLGSNEQFF. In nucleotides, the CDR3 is TGTGCCAGCAGCCAATCCTTTCGACTAGGCTCTAATGAGCAGTTCTTC. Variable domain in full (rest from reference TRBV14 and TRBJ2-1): EAGVTQFPSHSVIEKGQTVTLRCDPISGHDNLYWYRRVMGKEIKFLLHFVKESKQDESGMPNNRFLAERTGGTYSTLKVQPAELEDSGVYFCASSQSFRLGSNEQFFGPGTRLTVL.

CDR3: CASSPGRQETQYF. CDR3 bases: TGTGCCAGCAGCCCCGGCAGGCAAGAGACCCAGTACTTC. This chain uses TRBV11-3 with TRBJ2-5; unclear D gene. Germline CDR1 reads SGHNT; CDR2 reads YENEEA. The CDR3 spans 13 residues. V gave up 5 bases and J gave up 2 bases, with 9 bases separating them.

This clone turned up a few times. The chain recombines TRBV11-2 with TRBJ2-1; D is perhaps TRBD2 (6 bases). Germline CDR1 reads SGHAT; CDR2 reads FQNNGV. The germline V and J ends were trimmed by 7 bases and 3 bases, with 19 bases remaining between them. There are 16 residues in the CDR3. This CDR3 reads CASILSGGFDYNEQFF. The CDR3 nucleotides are TGTGCCAGCATCCTTAGTGGAGGGTTTGACTACAATGAGCAGTTCTTC.

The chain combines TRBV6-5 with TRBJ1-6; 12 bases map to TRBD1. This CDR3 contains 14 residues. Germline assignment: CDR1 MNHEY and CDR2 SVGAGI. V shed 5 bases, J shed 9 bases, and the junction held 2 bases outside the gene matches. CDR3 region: CASSRDRGLSPLHF. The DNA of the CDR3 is TGTGCCAGCAGTAGGGACAGGGGGCTTTCACCCCTCCACTTT.

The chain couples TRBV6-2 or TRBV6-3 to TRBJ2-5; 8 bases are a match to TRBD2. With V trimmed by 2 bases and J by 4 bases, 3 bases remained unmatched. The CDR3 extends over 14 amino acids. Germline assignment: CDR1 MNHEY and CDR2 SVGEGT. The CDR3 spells CASSYELAGETQYF. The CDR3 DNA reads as TGTGCCAGCAGTTACGAGCTAGCGGGAGAGACCCAGTACTTC.

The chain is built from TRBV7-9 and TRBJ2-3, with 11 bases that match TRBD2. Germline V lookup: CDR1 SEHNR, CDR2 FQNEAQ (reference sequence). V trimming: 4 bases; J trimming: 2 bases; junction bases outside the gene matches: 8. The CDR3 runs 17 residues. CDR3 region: CASSSPSGGRITDTQYF. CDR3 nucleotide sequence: TGTGCCAGCAGCTCGCCTAGCGGGGGGCGGATCACAGATACGCAGTATTTT.

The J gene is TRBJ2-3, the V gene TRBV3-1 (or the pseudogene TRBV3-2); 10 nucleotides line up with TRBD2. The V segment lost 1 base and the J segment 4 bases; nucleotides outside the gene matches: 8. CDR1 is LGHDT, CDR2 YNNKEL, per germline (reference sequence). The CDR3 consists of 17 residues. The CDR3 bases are TGTGCCAGCAGCCAAGGTCGAGATAGCGGGGGGTCAGATACGCAGTATTTT. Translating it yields CASSQGRDSGGSDTQYF.

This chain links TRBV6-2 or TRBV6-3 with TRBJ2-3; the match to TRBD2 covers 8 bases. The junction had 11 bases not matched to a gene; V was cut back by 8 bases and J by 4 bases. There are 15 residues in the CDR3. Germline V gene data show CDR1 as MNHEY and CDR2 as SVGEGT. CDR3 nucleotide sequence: TGTGCCAGCGGCCCCGGGGGGGGGCGCGCAGATACGCAGTATTTT. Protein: CASGPGGGRADTQYF.

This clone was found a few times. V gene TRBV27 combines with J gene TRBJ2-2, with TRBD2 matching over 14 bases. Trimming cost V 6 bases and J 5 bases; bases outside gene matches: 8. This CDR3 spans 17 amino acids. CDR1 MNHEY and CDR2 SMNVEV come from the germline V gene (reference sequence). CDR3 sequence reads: CASRMTSGRARTGELFF. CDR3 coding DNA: TGTGCCAGCAGAATGACTAGCGGGAGGGCCAGAACCGGGGAGCTGTTTTTT.

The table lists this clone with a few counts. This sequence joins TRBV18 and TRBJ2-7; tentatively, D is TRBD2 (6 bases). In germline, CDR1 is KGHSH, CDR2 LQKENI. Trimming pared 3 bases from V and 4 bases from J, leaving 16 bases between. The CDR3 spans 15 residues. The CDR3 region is CASSPDSGVMYEQYF. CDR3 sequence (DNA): TGTGCCAGCTCACCGGATAGCGGAGTAATGTACGAGCAGTACTTC.

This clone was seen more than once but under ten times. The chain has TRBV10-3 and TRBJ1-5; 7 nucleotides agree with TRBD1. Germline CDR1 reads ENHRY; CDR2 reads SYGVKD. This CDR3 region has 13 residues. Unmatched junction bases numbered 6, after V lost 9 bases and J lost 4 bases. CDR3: CAMAGTENQPQHF. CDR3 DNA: TGTGCCATGGCCGGGACAGAGAATCAGCCCCAGCATTTT.

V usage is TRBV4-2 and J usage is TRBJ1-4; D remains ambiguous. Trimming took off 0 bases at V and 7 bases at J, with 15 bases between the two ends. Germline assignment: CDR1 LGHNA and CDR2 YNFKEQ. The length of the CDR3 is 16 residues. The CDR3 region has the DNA TGTGCCAGCAGCCAAGACAGTTTGGGGAGCCCTGAAAAACTGTTTTTT. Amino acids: CASSQDSLGSPEKLFF.

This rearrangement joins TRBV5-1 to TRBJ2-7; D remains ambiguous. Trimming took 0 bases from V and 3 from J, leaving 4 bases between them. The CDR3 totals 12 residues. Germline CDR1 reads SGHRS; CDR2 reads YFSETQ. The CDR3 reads CASSLDLYEQYF. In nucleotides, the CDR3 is TGCGCCAGCAGCTTGGACCTCTACGAGCAGTACTTC. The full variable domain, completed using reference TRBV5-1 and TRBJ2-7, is KAGVTQTPRYLIKTRGQQVTLSCSPISGHRSVSWYQQTPGQGLQFLFEYFSETQRNKGNFPGRFSGRQFSNSRSEMNVSTLELGDSALYLCASSLDLYEQYFGPGTRLTVT.